Following are 25 T cell receptor beta chains from one sample sequenced in a study of CD8 T cells in ankylosing spondylitis. TCRdb analysed the 5' RACE reads with MiXCR anew, one entry per CDR3 protein. In the table there are some 130,000 distinct CDR3 sequences, about 7.3% of which are singletons. What was sequenced was blood, either unsorted or a sorted T cell fraction (not recorded which). These receptors were obtained from a female donor with ankylosing spondylitis or in good health (not recorded which).

This clonotype came up a few times. V gene TRBV2 combines with J gene TRBJ2-7; possibly TRBD1 for D (5 bases). CDR3 size: 13 residues. V was trimmed by 5 bases and J by 2 bases, leaving 10 bases between them. Germline CDR1 and CDR2: SNHLY and FYNNEI. In DNA form, the CDR3 reads TGTGCCAGCAGTTCCAGGACAACCTACGAGCAGTACTTC. Protein product: CASSSRTTYEQYF.

Ten or more counts support this clonotype. The V call is TRBV4-1, the J call TRBJ1-6, with D possibly being TRBD1 (6 bases). This CDR3 is built from 14 residues. Germline-derived CDR1 and CDR2 are MGHRA and YSYEKL. V dropped 6 bases and J dropped 6 bases, with 12 bases sitting between them. CDR3 residues: CASRFTGFNSPLHF. The CDR3 DNA follows: TGCGCCAGCAGGTTCACAGGGTTTAATTCACCCCTCCACTTT.

This clonotype showed up many times. The chain couples TRBV4-3 to TRBJ2-3; 7 bases fit TRBD2. The germline gives CDR1 LGHNA, CDR2 YSLEER. The J segment lost 1 base and the V segment lost 1 base, leaving 5 bases of the junction unmatched. CDR3 length: 16 amino acids. In DNA, the CDR3 is TGCGCCAGCAGCCAAGGACTAGCTTATGGCACAGATACGCAGTATTTT. Protein sequence: CASSQGLAYGTDTQYF.

A few counts support this clonotype. The chain links TRBV18 to TRBJ1-1; 8 bases are a match to TRBD1. Germline trimming cut 4 bases from V and 1 base from J; bases unmatched to any gene: 20. Germline V gene lookup returns CDR1 KGHSH and CDR2 LQKENI. There are 20 residues in the CDR3. The chain's CDR3 is CASSRVSTGRTGSANTEAFF. As DNA, the CDR3 is TGTGCCAGCTCACGGGTCTCGACGGGCAGGACAGGGTCGGCGAACACTGAAGCTTTCTTT.

This clonotype was seen a handful of times. The chain employs TRBV6-1 and TRBJ2-5, with D perhaps being TRBD1 or TRBD2 (7 bases each). The CDR3 covers 16 residues. From germline, CDR1 is MNHNS and CDR2 SASEGT. V lost 8 bases, J lost 2 bases, and 21 bases lay in between. CDR3 bases: TGTGCCAGCTTCTCCGGGGAGGGGGCGCTTCAAGAGACCCAGTACTTC. It translates to CASFSGEGALQETQYF.

This clonotype has at least ten counts. The chain links TRBV12-3 or TRBV12-4 to TRBJ1-2; no clear D. Trimming shortened V by 1 base and J by 1 base, and 19 bases separated the two germline ends. The CDR3 has 18 amino acids. CDR3: CASSLEGPNSLLNYGYTF. The CDR3 DNA reads TGTGCCAGCAGTTTAGAAGGGCCCAACTCCCTGCTTAACTATGGCTACACCTTC.

This clonotype occurred many times. The chain has TRBV28 and TRBJ2-4, with D maybe TRBD1 (5 bases). The CDR3 runs 16 residues. V lost 6 bases and J lost 0, with 15 bases in between. Germline loops: CDR1 MDHEN, CDR2 SYDVKM. The chain's CDR3 is CASSPTAGLAKNIQYF. The DNA of the CDR3 is TGTGCCAGCAGCCCCACAGCAGGGCTAGCCAAAAACATTCAGTACTTC.

This clonotype was counted many times. The rearrangement uses TRBV5-1 and TRBJ2-5; D possibly corresponds to TRBD1 (5 bases). The CDR3 is 17 amino acids. V was shortened by 2 bases and J by 5 bases, with 22 bases between the two germline ends. The germline V gene has CDR1 SGHRS and CDR2 YFSETQ. CDR3 in DNA: TGCGCCAGCAGCTTCCCCCAAACAAGGGGTTCGTTCGAGACCCAGTACTTC. Amino acid sequence: CASSFPQTRGSFETQYF. Using reference TRBV5-1 and TRBJ2-5 for the parts outside the CDR3, the full variable domain is KAGVTQTPRYLIKTRGQQVTLSCSPISGHRSVSWYQQTPGQGLQFLFEYFSETQRNKGNFPGRFSGRQFSNSRSEMNVSTLELGDSALYLCASSFPQTRGSFETQYFGPGTRLLVL.

Ten or more counts support this clonotype. The J gene is TRBJ2-5, the V gene TRBV12-3 or TRBV12-4, with D uncertain. Trimming shortened V by 7 bases and J by 3 bases, and 15 bases separated the two germline ends. CDR3 length: 14 residues. The CDR3 loop is CASNGLSAKETQYF. The CDR3 region has the DNA TGTGCCAGCAACGGGTTGTCTGCTAAAGAGACCCAGTACTTC.

V and J are TRBV11-3 and TRBJ1-1; tentatively, D is TRBD1 (6 bases). The CDR3 is made up of 13 amino acids. The germline gives CDR1 SGHNT, CDR2 YENEEA. The V end lost 0 bases, the J end lost 5 bases, and 7 bases lay between the germline ends. CDR3 coding DNA: TGTGCCAGCAGCTTAGAGCAGGGGACTGAAGCTTTCTTT. Its translation: CASSLEQGTEAFF.

The gene calls are TRBV20-1 and TRBJ1-5; D gene uncertain. Per germline, CDR1 DFQATT and CDR2 SNEGSKA (reference sequence). This CDR3 comprises 9 residues. The V gene lost 8 bases and the J gene lost 6 bases, with 5 bases spanning the gap. The CDR3 DNA follows: TGCAGTCCATTTCAGCCCCAGCATTTT. Translated: CSPFQPQHF.

At least ten counts were recorded for this clonotype. The CDR3: CASSQDMGMYSPLHF. Here the CDR3 DNA reads TGCGCCAGCAGCCAAGATATGGGGATGTATTCACCCCTCCACTTT. This chain connects TRBV4-3 to TRBJ1-6; D call uncertain. From germline, CDR1 is LGHNA and CDR2 YSLEER. V was clipped by 0 bases and J by 8 bases, with 11 bases between them. This CDR3 region has 15 residues.

At least ten counts were recorded for this clonotype. The rearrangement joins TRBV7-2 to TRBJ2-3; D unresolved. The CDR3 spans 11 residues. With 5 bases removed from V and 5 bases from J, the gap between germline ends came to 5 bases. Germline V gives CDR1 SGHTA, CDR2 FQGNSA. CDR3 protein: CASSARDTQYF. In DNA form, the CDR3 reads TGTGCCAGCAGCGCAAGAGATACGCAGTATTTT.

This clonotype occurred many times. In nucleotides, the CDR3 is TGTGCCAGCAGCCAAGAGACAGGGTGGACTGAAGCTTTCTTT. It codes for CASSQETGWTEAFF. V is TRBV4-2 and J is TRBJ1-1; 7 nucleotides line up with TRBD1. This CDR3 comprises 14 residues. Germline V gene sequence: CDR1 LGHNA, CDR2 YNFKEQ. The V gene end was trimmed by 0 bases and the J gene end by 5 bases; junction bases not matched to a gene: 3.

In its sample, this clonotype was seen once. The V call is TRBV7-9, the J call TRBJ2-7, with TRBD2 matching over 9 bases. This CDR3 region has 13 residues. Per germline, CDR1 SEHNR and CDR2 FQNEAQ (reference sequence). Trimming at V came to 3 bases and at J to 6 bases, leaving 3 bases not matched to a gene. The CDR3 spells CASSFSGGGEQYF. The CDR3 region has the DNA TGTGCCAGCAGCTTTAGCGGGGGCGGCGAGCAGTACTTC.

This clonotype was counted a few times. The chain joins TRBV12-3 or TRBV12-4 to TRBJ1-1; no definite D call. With 6 bases removed from V and 10 bases from J, the gap between germline ends came to 21 bases. This CDR3 contains 14 residues. CDR3 in DNA: TGTGCCAGCAGCCGAGGCAGGCCCGGCTATGGAGCTTTCTTT. It specifies CASSRGRPGYGAFF.

This clonotype was seen ten or more times. V gene TRBV9 combines with J gene TRBJ2-7; TRBD1 agrees at 9 bases. V trimming: 4 bases; J trimming: 4 bases; junction bases outside the gene matches: 6. This CDR3 is 14 amino acids long. From germline, CDR1 is SGDLS and CDR2 YYNGEE. The CDR3: CASSSTGGWYEQYF. The CDR3 DNA sequence: TGTGCCAGCAGCTCTACAGGGGGCTGGTACGAGCAGTACTTC. The entire variable domain, with the rest obtained from reference TRBV9 and TRBJ2-7, is as follows: DSGVTQTPKHLITATGQRVTLRCSPRSGDLSVYWYQQSLDQGLQFLIQYYNGEERAKGNILERFSAQQFPDLHSELNLSSLELGDSALYFCASSSTGGWYEQYFGPGTRLTVT.

This clonotype occurred many times. This chain joins TRBV12-3 or TRBV12-4 and TRBJ2-1, with D possibly being TRBD2 (5 bases). The CDR3 covers 13 residues. V was clipped by 7 bases and J by 5 bases, with 12 bases between them. The chain's CDR3 is CASTLGRDNEQFF. The CDR3 coding sequence is TGTGCCAGCACCCTAGGGAGAGACAATGAGCAGTTCTTC.

Many counts were recorded for this clonotype. The gene calls are TRBV6-5 and TRBJ1-1; D is unclear. This CDR3 has 11 residues. The germline V gene has CDR1 MNHEY and CDR2 SVGAGI. V was shortened by 5 bases and J by 8 bases, with 9 bases between the two germline ends. The CDR3 region has the DNA TGTGCCAGCAGTCATCACATGGAAGCTTTCTTT. Amino acid sequence: CASSHHMEAFF.

This clonotype has a count of ten or more. The V gene is TRBV5-1, the J gene TRBJ2-2; TRBD2 aligns across 8 bases. The length of the CDR3 is 15 residues. Per the germline V gene, CDR1 is SGHRS and CDR2 is YFSETQ. V trimming: 3 bases; J trimming: 6 bases; junction bases outside the gene matches: 7. As DNA, the CDR3 is TGCGCCAGCAGCTCTACCGGACTAGCCTCCGGGGAGCTGTTTTTT. This encodes CASSSTGLASGELFF.

This clonotype appeared many times. Here the CDR3 DNA reads TGCGCCAGCAGCTTGGTACCAGGGGACTCCTACGAGCAGTACTTC. Translating it yields CASSLVPGDSYEQYF. The rearrangement joins TRBV5-1 to TRBJ2-7, with TRBD1 as a possible D gene (6 bases). This CDR3 has 15 amino acids. Trimming left V 0 bases short and J 0 bases short, with 10 bases between. The germline V gene encodes CDR1 SGHRS and CDR2 YFSETQ.

This clonotype was found many times. The V call is TRBV18, the J call TRBJ1-1; 8 nucleotides line up with TRBD1. Germline V gene sequence: CDR1 KGHSH, CDR2 LQKENI. The V gene end was trimmed by 5 bases and the J gene end by 1 base; junction bases not matched to a gene: 9. The CDR3 loop spans 16 amino acids. The CDR3 here is CASSAIEQGENTEAFF. CDR3 DNA: TGTGCCAGCTCAGCAATCGAACAGGGGGAGAACACTGAAGCTTTCTTT.

At least ten counts were recorded for this clonotype. The genes are TRBV3-1 and TRBJ1-4; tentative D call: TRBD1 (5 bases). The germline V and J ends were trimmed by 4 bases and 2 bases, with 17 bases remaining between them. The length of the CDR3 is 17 residues. The V gene's germline CDR1 is LGHDT and CDR2 YNNKEL (reference sequence). The CDR3 protein is CASSLLLGGDTNEKLFF. The CDR3 coding sequence is TGTGCCAGCAGCCTCCTATTGGGAGGGGACACTAATGAAAAACTGTTTTTT.

This clonotype was picked up many times. The genes are TRBV5-1 and TRBJ2-5; 9 bases are shared with TRBD1. J gave up 2 bases and V 4 bases, and 18 bases lay outside the gene matches. Germline V gene lookup returns CDR1 SGHRS and CDR2 YFSETQ. The CDR3 loop spans 19 amino acids. Here the CDR3 DNA reads TGCGCCAGCAGCCCACTGACACAGGGGGCCCTAATCATTCAAGAGACCCAGTACTTC. Translated, it gives CASSPLTQGALIIQETQYF.

The CDR3 DNA is TGTGCCAGTAGTATGAGGACCATGGGTGAAAAACTGTTTTTT. Translating it yields CASSMRTMGEKLFF. The rearrangement uses TRBV19 and TRBJ1-4, with unresolved D. Trimming shortened V by 3 bases and J by 7 bases, and 12 bases separated the two germline ends. Germline V gives CDR1 LNHDA, CDR2 SQIVND (reference sequence). The CDR3 extends over 14 amino acids. The variable domain in full, completed from reference TRBV19 and TRBJ1-4, reads DGGITQSPKYLFRKEGQNVTLSCEQNLNHDAMYWYRQDPGQGLRLIYYSQIVNDFQKGDIAEGYSVSREKKESFPLTVTSAQKNPTAFYLCASSMRTMGEKLFFGSGTQLSVL.